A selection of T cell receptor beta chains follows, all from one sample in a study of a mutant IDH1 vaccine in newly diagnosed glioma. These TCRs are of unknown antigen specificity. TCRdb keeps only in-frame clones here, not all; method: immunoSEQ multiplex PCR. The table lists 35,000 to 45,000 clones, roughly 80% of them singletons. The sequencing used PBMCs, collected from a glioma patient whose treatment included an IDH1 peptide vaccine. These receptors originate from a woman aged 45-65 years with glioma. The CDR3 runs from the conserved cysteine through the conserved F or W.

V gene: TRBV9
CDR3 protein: CASSVTGQGFEQYF

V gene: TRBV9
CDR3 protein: CASSSEDRGSRTQYF

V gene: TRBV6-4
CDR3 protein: CASSVTPASGANVLTF

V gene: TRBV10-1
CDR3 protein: CASSEDRGDEKLFF

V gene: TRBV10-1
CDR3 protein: CASSGGTEAFF

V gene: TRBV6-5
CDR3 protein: CAIVRAGSNYGYTF

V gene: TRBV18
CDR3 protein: CASSPSRDMGSYEQYF

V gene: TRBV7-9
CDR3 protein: CASSTAEGNTEAFF

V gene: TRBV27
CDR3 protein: CASSFTGGDNSPLHF

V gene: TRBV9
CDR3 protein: CASSPLREVNTEAFF

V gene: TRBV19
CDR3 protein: CASSIVTGSQYF

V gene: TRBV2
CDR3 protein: CASGPRDVGETQYF

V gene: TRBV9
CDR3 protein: CASSPLMGSGEKLFF

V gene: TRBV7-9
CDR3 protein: CASSGGTSGTYEQYF

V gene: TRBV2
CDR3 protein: CASRFPGQGDEKLFF

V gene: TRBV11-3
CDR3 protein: CASSSQGLGELFF

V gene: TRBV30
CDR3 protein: CAWSPSTWGQPQHF

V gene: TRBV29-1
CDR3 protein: CSVVSSGGPNTGELFF

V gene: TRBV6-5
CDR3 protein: CASSTGWGSTAFF

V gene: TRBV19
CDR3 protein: CASTESVAALNEQFF

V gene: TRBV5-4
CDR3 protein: CASSWGLARDTQYF

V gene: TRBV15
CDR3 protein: CATSSLFRDSYEQYF

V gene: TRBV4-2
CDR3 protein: CASSPDLGGRSPLHF

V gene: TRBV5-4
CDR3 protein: CASSLAGGRYNEQFF

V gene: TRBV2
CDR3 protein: CASSGTGVNEKLFF

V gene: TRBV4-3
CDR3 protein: CASSQDRESGQPQHF

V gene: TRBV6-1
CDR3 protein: CASSDIGRSGELFF

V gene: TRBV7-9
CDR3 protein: CASSTSYEQYF

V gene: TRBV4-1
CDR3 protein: CASSQEGLAASSSYNEQFF

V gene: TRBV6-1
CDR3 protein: CASSDQNRGQYEQYF

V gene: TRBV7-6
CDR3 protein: CASRLLDRANSPLHF

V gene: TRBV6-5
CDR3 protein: CASSAINQPQHF

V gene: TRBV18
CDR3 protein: CASSPTRDSPLHF

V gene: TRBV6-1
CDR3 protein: CASSGQGYQPQHF

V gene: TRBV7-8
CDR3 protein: CASSLVLTNTGELFF

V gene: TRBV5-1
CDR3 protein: CASSPTYSYNEQFF

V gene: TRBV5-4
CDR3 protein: CASSLMLTGANYGYTF

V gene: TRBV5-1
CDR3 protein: CASSLGQSNTEAFF

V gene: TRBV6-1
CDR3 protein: CASPRRGGGYTF

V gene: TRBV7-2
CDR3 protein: CASSPMTRGTTSEQYF

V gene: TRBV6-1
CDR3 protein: CASSERSSRNTIYF

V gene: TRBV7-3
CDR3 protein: CASSPFSGTVNTGELFF

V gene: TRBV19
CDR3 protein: CASSTSPVTPLHF

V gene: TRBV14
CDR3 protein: CASSLGSYEQYF

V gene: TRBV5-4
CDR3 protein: CASSSTGGSPLHF

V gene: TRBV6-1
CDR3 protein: CASSDRPDSNQPQHF

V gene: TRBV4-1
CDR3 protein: CASSSGTGGPRYTF

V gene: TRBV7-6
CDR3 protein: CASSSNTDTQYF

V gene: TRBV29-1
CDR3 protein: CSVSDTHTDTQYF

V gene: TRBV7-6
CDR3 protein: CASSFSQGGTNSPLHF

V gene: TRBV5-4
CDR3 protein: CASSPELARDTQYF

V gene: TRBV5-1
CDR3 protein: CASSGREKNTEAFF

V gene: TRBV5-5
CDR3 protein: CASSLAGAQYEQYF

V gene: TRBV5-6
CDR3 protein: CASSLSRQGAWSYGYTF

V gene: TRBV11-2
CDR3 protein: CASSPTGGGTEAFF

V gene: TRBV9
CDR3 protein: CASSGDGGGTYEQYF

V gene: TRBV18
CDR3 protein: CASSSVRDSSSSGNTIYF

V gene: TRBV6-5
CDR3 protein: CASSYSYEKGTYTF

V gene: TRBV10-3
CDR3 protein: CAISVTGSYEQYF